The clone carrying this TCR beta chain was recorded only once. Antigen unknown. J gave up 1 base and V 1 base, and 10 bases lay outside the gene matches. From germline, CDR1 is SGDLS and CDR2 YYNGEE. The CDR3 extends over 17 amino acids. The sample is drawn from a study of cytomegalovirus exposure and HLA in healthy donors. Study observations and caveats: What a later analysis reportedly showed was that an Asian-associated ancestry cluster had fewer N-insertions than the roughly 700-donor mean. Several of the most significant clusters appeared linked to common viral pathogens, based on a later analysis. Whilst most TCR sequences proved rare, a subset of public TCRs occurred across many donors. A later analysis linked a missense DCLRE1C variant to TCR beta V- and J-gene trimming.

PCR was performed using 60 Vbeta and 13 Jbeta primers. Sequencing was performed with immunoSEQ multiplex PCR; in TCRdb, only in-frame clones are kept and a portion is missing. The data contain about 200,000 clones, 80% to 90% of them singletons. Sample: PBMCs. This clonotype was obtained from a woman in her thirties in good health and CMV-seronegative. The genes are TRBV9 and TRBJ2-7, with 8 bases identical to TRBD1. The DNA for the CDR3 is TGTGCCAGCAGCGTAACCTGGGACAGGTCGGATTCCTACGAGCAGTACTTC. Its translation is CASSVTWDRSDSYEQYF.